The 19 T cell receptor beta chains given below trace back to one sample, sequenced in a study of blood T cell repertoires in COVID-19. Method: immunoSEQ multiplex PCR; TCRdb's copy keeps in-frame clones and lacks some. The data show 100,000 to 150,000 clones, with 84% seen just once and about 2.4% held by the top ten. Sequencing was done on a sample of PBMCs or T cells enriched from blood (not recorded which). The receptors shown here come from a man between 40 and 49 years old with acute COVID-19.

For the CDR3, the DNA is TGCGCCAGCAGCCCCTCTGTTTCTACCTACGAGCAGTACTTC. This codes for CASSPSVSTYEQYF. This rearrangement joins TRBV5-1 to TRBJ2-7; D ambiguous. The CDR3 length is 14 residues. Germline V gene data show CDR1 as SGHRS and CDR2 as YFSETQ. V was pared by 4 bases and J by 2 bases, with 13 bases between.

V usage is TRBV6-5 and J usage is TRBJ1-6, with unresolved D. The germline V gene encodes CDR1 MNHEY and CDR2 SVGAGI. V dropped 8 bases and J dropped 11 bases, with 13 bases sitting between them. The CDR3 has 12 residues. CDR3 sequence: CASATFGAPLHF. CDR3 in DNA: TGTGCCAGCGCGACCTTCGGAGCACCCCTCCACTTT.

The gene calls are TRBV9 and TRBJ2-5; D possibly corresponds to TRBD1 (6 bases). The CDR3 is made up of 16 amino acids. Trimming took off 2 bases at V and 4 bases at J, with 18 bases between the two ends. Germline loops: CDR1 SGDLS, CDR2 YYNGEE. The CDR3 sequence: CASSVGAGAGVETQYF. In DNA, the CDR3 is TGTGCCAGCAGCGTGGGCGCCGGAGCAGGGGTAGAGACCCAGTACTTC.

The gene calls are TRBV7-2 and TRBJ1-5; possible D gene TRBD1, 6 bases. V lost 5 bases to trimming and J lost 7 bases, with 15 bases between them. Per germline, CDR1 SGHTA and CDR2 FQGNSA. The CDR3 has 14 amino acids. Written as DNA, the CDR3 is TGTGCCAGCAGCCCTCGGGGGGCGGAACAGCCCCAGCATTTT. Encoded protein: CASSPRGAEQPQHF. The whole variable domain, filled in from reference TRBV7-2 and TRBJ1-5, reads GAGVSQSPSNKVTEKGKDVELRCDPISGHTALYWYRQSLGQGLEFLIYFQGNSAPDKSGLPSDRFSAERTGGSVSTLTIQRTQQEDSAVYLCASSPRGAEQPQHFGDGTRLSIL.

This chain uses TRBV7-9 with TRBJ2-7; 8 nucleotides agree with TRBD2. The CDR3 covers 15 residues. V trimming: 5 bases; J trimming: 0 bases; junction bases outside the gene matches: 6. Germline values: CDR1 SEHNR, CDR2 FQNEAQ (reference sequence). The CDR3 nucleotides are TGTGCCAGCAGCCGTAGCGGGGACTTCTCCTACGAGCAGTACTTC. Translation gives CASSRSGDFSYEQYF.

V usage is TRBV10-3 and J usage is TRBJ1-1, with no clear D. Germline assignment: CDR1 ENHRY and CDR2 SYGVKD. Between the trimmed V and J ends, which lost 4 bases and 1 base, there was a span of 10 bases. The length of the CDR3 is 14 residues. For the CDR3, the DNA is TGTGCCATCAGTGTGGAGGGTCGGAACACTGAAGCTTTCTTT. Translated, it gives CAISVEGRNTEAFF.

The chain uses TRBV4-1 and TRBJ1-6; TRBD1 is a possible D gene (5 bases). CDR1 is MGHRA, CDR2 YSYEKL, per germline. Trimming left V 0 bases short and J 8 bases short, with 8 bases between. This CDR3 contains 14 residues. In DNA form, the CDR3 reads TGCGCCAGCAGCCAAGAGGGGCCGTATTCACCCCTCCACTTT. Residues: CASSQEGPYSPLHF.

This chain connects TRBV15 to TRBJ1-4; D is ambiguous. Per the germline V gene, CDR1 is LNHNV and CDR2 is YYDKDF (reference sequence). There are 14 residues in the CDR3. Trimming cost V 6 bases and J 0 bases, with 8 bases left between them. The CDR3, as DNA: TGTGCCACCAGTCCGGGATCAACTAATGAAAAACTGTTTTTT. This translates into CATSPGSTNEKLFF.

The CDR3 DNA sequence: TGTGCCAGCAGCCAAGATGAACTGAATGAAAAACTGTTTTTT. Translating it yields CASSQDELNEKLFF. The chain combines TRBV3-1 (or the pseudogene TRBV3-2) with TRBJ1-4; D uncertain. The CDR3 length is 14 residues. Trimming left V 0 bases short and J 5 bases short, with 7 bases between. From germline, CDR1 is LGHDT and CDR2 YNNKEL (reference sequence).

The chain recombines TRBV7-3 with TRBJ2-3; 11 positions match TRBD2. Trimming took 5 bases from V and 4 from J; bases not matched to a gene: 5. The CDR3 loop spans 15 amino acids. Germline CDR1 reads SGHTA; CDR2 reads FQGTGA. CDR3 DNA sequence: TGTGCCAGCAGCGAACTAGCGGGAGTGGCAGATACGCAGTATTTT. Translating it yields CASSELAGVADTQYF. The entire variable domain, with the rest obtained from reference TRBV7-3 and TRBJ2-3, is as follows: GAGVSQTPSNKVTEKGKYVELRCDPISGHTALYWYRQSLGQGPEFLIYFQGTGAADDSGLPNDRFFAVRPEGSVSTLKIQRTERGDSAVYLCASSELAGVADTQYFGPGTRLTVL.

The V call is TRBV5-1, the J call TRBJ1-4; weak D call: TRBD1 (5 bases). This CDR3 is built from 14 residues. Germline CDR1 SGHRS, CDR2 YFSETQ. V lost 0 bases and J lost 8, with 11 bases in between. The CDR3 DNA reads TGCGCCAGCAGCTTGGCCCCGGGGGGGGAAAAACTGTTTTTT. The encoded protein is CASSLAPGGEKLFF.

This clone was counted at least ten times. The rearrangement uses TRBV9 and TRBJ2-3; D is unresolved. Between the trimmed V and J ends, which lost 3 bases and 8 bases, there was a span of 7 bases. Germline-derived CDR1 and CDR2 are SGDLS and YYNGEE. This CDR3 has 11 amino acids. The CDR3 nucleotides are TGTGCCAGCAGCGCTCCCGGTACGCAGTATTTT. Its translation: CASSAPGTQYF. Variable domain in full (rest from reference TRBV9 and TRBJ2-3): DSGVTQTPKHLITATGQRVTLRCSPRSGDLSVYWYQQSLDQGLQFLIQYYNGEERAKGNILERFSAQQFPDLHSELNLSSLELGDSALYFCASSAPGTQYFGPGTRLTVL.

The CDR3 DNA is TGTGCCAGCAGCTTAGAGGGGGCGACAACTGAAGCTTTCTTT. Translated: CASSLEGATTEAFF. The J gene is TRBJ1-1, the V gene TRBV7-2; TRBD1 matches 7 bases. CDR1 SGHTA and CDR2 FQGNSA come from the germline V gene. CDR3 length equals 14 residues. The junction had 4 bases not matched to a gene; V was cut back by 1 base and J by 5 bases.

CDR3 DNA sequence: TGTGCCAGCTCACCCGGGGTTCGGGAAAAACTGTTTTTT. It yields the protein CASSPGVREKLFF. The rearrangement joins TRBV18 to TRBJ1-4; D is unclear. V lost 3 bases, J lost 8 bases, and 10 bases lay in between. CDR1 is KGHSH and CDR2 is LQKENI in the germline V gene. The CDR3 spans 13 residues.

The chain carries TRBV12-5 and TRBJ2-2, with D unresolved. Per the germline V gene, CDR1 is LGHNT and CDR2 is FRNRAP. The germline V and J ends were trimmed by 1 base and 4 bases, with 4 bases remaining between them. The CDR3 spans 13 residues. DNA for the CDR3: TGTGCTAGTGGTTTGGATCTCACCGGGGAGCTGTTTTTT. Translating gives CASGLDLTGELFF.

This clone was counted a single time. This chain joins TRBV4-2 and TRBJ2-1, with TRBD2 identical over 10 bases. CDR1 is LGHNA and CDR2 is YNFKEQ in the germline V gene. CDR3 length: 16 residues. V trimming: 1 base; J trimming: 6 bases; junction bases outside the gene matches: 6. CDR3 DNA sequence: TGTGCCAGCAGCCAAGCCGGGACTAGCGCGTTCAATGAGCAGTTCTTC. Translating it yields CASSQAGTSAFNEQFF.

About this clone: The same CDR3 is also encoded by other DNA sequences in this sample. This chain connects TRBV6-5 to TRBJ2-3, with D perhaps TRBD2 (6 bases). The germline gives CDR1 MNHEY, CDR2 SVGAGI. This CDR3 contains 15 residues. Trimming took off 2 bases at V and 2 bases at J, with 11 bases between the two ends. The CDR3 DNA reads as TGTGCCAGCAGTTACGGGGGACTCCTCACAGATACGCAGTATTTT. This translates into CASSYGGLLTDTQYF.

The chain couples TRBV28 to TRBJ2-7; 7 bases are shared with TRBD1. With V trimmed by 5 bases and J by 4 bases, 11 bases remained unmatched. The CDR3 spans 15 residues. CDR1 and CDR2 from the germline V gene are MDHEN and SYDVKM. In DNA, the CDR3 is TGTGCCAGCAGTAACGGACAGGTAGGAATGTACGAGCAGTACTTC. Encoded protein: CASSNGQVGMYEQYF.

The chain has TRBV7-2 and TRBJ2-1, with 10 bases identical to TRBD2. The V and J ends lost 2 bases and 3 bases, in that order; junction bases with no gene match: 4. CDR3 length: 16 amino acids. Germline V gives CDR1 SGHTA, CDR2 FQGNSA. The CDR3 reads CASSLLLAGIYNEQFF. CDR3 bases: TGTGCCAGCAGCTTACTACTAGCGGGAATCTACAATGAGCAGTTCTTC.